This TCR beta chain was found in a study of beta chain features in type 1 diabetes (dated by TCRdb to the late 2010s). Turning to the overall study: Mean age, gender distribution, total cell number and subset yield were not different between patients and healthy donors. A total of under 120,000,000 sorted cells were examined across all samples, and RNA yield correlated strongly with the number of cells per subset. In the study, recently diagnosed type 1 diabetes patients and matched healthy donors were compared on the TCRB repertoires of their sorted circulating CD4+ T cell subsets. Whereas all 28 donors provided naive and central memory subsets, regulatory and stem cell-like memory subsets were isolated from just 8 patients and about eight healthy donors. Results the study describes overall, beyond this receptor: Naive, central memory and regulatory TCRB repertoires appeared to be more similar among patients than among healthy donors. At VDJ recombination sites, patients with type 1 diabetes made fewer insertions and deleted more nucleotides, a pattern implying thymic rearrangement abnormalities. In all four CD4+ subsets, TCRB CDR3 length was moderately but significantly shorter in type 1 diabetes patients. PCR may preferentially amplify shorter templates, but because patient and control samples were amplified and corrected together, any resulting skew would affect both groups equally. Because cDNA rather than genomic DNA was sequenced, highly expressing activated cells could have been over-represented, although no difference in activation and CD3 levels was found between groups. Because the HLA sub-analyses included only small numbers of individuals, any influence of HLA type on TCRB rearrangement was left unresolved.

A word on this clone: This clone's antigen is unknown. No per-base quality is available; no much larger clone lies one base away.

Each donor gave one peripheral blood draw, averaging roughly 0.11 L, which was collected into heparinised tubes. A BD FACSAria II and a panel including CD45RO, CCR7, CD25, CD127, CD95 and CD27 were used to sort naive, central memory, regulatory and stem cell-like memory CD4+ T cells. Purity was above 95% for every sorted population. PBMCs were separated immediately by Lymphoprep density gradient centrifugation and were stained directly, without being cultured. So that batch effects would be minimized, each experiment stained and sorted samples in pairs, pairing one healthy donor with one patient. Trimming removed 1 base from V and 8 bases from J, leaving 8 bases between the germline ends. The CDR1 and CDR2 encoded by the germline V gene are MGHRA and YSYEKL. The CDR3, from cysteine to phenylalanine, totals 12 residues. CDR3 DNA only is kept here, 36 bases in frame from base 1. The entire isolated RNA was reverse transcribed using the High Capacity cDNA Reverse Transcription Kit, and thus expressed TCRB transcripts were sequenced. Naive, central memory and regulatory T cell samples underwent deep immunoSEQ sequencing, averaging roughly 3.4 million total reads per sample. Sorted cells were lysed in RLT buffer and RNA was extracted with DNase-treated RNeasy Micro or Mini kits, depending on cell number. To prevent cross-contamination, every cell subset was processed on its own, while patient and healthy donor samples were processed together. TCRB sequences were amplified from cDNA with the immunoSEQ multiplex PCR, producing 87-bp fragments spanning the CDR3 region. The amplicons were sequenced using the Illumina HiSeq platform. The study's own analysis went as follows. Synthetic template baselines were used to correct PCR bias computationally, reads within Hamming distance 2 were collapsed together, and singletons that could not be merged were discarded. By aligning reads against IMGT, V, D and J genes, CDR3 length, and insertions or deletions at six rearrangement sites were assigned. Clonotype counts were normalized to sorted cell number within each subset before computing true diversity and Gini coefficients with the tcR R package. The overlap coefficient, calculated on TCRB nucleotide sequences, was used to quantify repertoire sharing. Out-of-frame TCRB sequences from naive cells were analyzed to stand in for the pre-selection repertoire. TCRdb stores this immuneACCESS table with in-frame sequences only. Part of the clones is absent; in the studies checked, under half of the shortfall reflects unresolved V genes, and no reason is known for the rest. That table furnishes V, J and clone size, whereas the DNA furnished D and trimming. Counted in this sample were some 700,000 clones; around 15% of them appeared once. The biggest ten clones account for less than 0.025% of the sample.

This receptor was taken from a young man with type 1 diabetes. The chain is assembled from TRBV4-1 and TRBJ1-2; no D gene call is confident. Sequenced: naive CD4+ T cells from blood. The label giving this sample's cell subset or site can be read as: true naive CD4+ T cells. This receptor carries the CDR3 CASSQVGFGYTF. The DNA sequence is TGCGCCAGCAGCCAAGTAGGGTTCGGCTACACCTTC.